This TCR beta chain came from a study of T-cell reconstitution after alpha-beta-depleted transplantation in children. Molecular barcoding with unique molecular identifiers was used for the TCRbeta library. TCRdb analysed the PCR reads with MiXCR anew, one entry per CDR3 protein. The table records about 240,000 distinct CDR3 sequences, around 12% of them present only once. This clonotype appeared many times. Germline loops: CDR1 KGHDR, CDR2 SFDVKD. The CDR3 length is 17 residues. With V trimmed by 3 bases and J by 2 bases, 6 bases remained unmatched. This clonotype originated in a human donor who donated a stem cell graft to a child with acute lymphoblastic leukemia. Here the sequenced sample was PBMCs from the stem cell graft donor, taken from the stem cell graft. V and J are TRBV24-1 and TRBJ2-1; the match to TRBD2 covers 10 bases. As DNA, the CDR3 is TGTGCCACCAGTGATACAGCGGGAGGGACGCCCTACAATGAGCAGTTCTTC. Amino acid sequence: CATSDTAGGTPYNEQFF.